Following are 15 T cell receptor beta chains from one sample sequenced in a study of graft-versus-host responses after intestinal transplantation. Their cognate antigens are unknown. Using immunoSEQ multiplex PCR, the repertoire was profiled, and TCRdb retains in-frame clones only, with some absent. The sample includes 140,000 or so clones, around 90% of them seen just once. Sequencing was performed on unstimulated CD4+ T cells sorted from spleen or lymph node cells, taken before intestinal transplant. These receptors came from a human donor who received an intestinal transplant.

The chain uses TRBV18 and TRBJ2-3; 12 nucleotides align to TRBD2. Germline V lookup: CDR1 KGHSH, CDR2 LQKENI. Trimming removed 2 bases from V and 0 bases from J; junction bases left unmatched: 6. This CDR3 has 18 amino acids. The CDR3 protein is CASSPGSSGRASTDTQYF. For the CDR3, the DNA is TGTGCCAGCTCACCAGGCTCTAGCGGGAGGGCTAGCACAGATACGCAGTATTTT.

The genes are TRBV9 and TRBJ2-1, with 7 bases lining up with TRBD2. Germline CDR1 and CDR2: SGDLS and YYNGEE. The CDR3 is made up of 14 amino acids. The trim removed 3 bases at V and 3 bases at J, leaving 3 bases unmatched. CDR3 loop: CASSGLAVYNEQFF. The CDR3 coding sequence is TGTGCCAGCAGCGGTCTAGCGGTCTACAATGAGCAGTTCTTC.

The chain employs TRBV9 and TRBJ1-2; TRBD1 matches 7 bases. Germline assignment: CDR1 SGDLS and CDR2 YYNGEE. V was clipped by 3 bases and J by 4 bases; unmatched bases: 12. This CDR3 is built from 16 residues. The CDR3 sequence: CASSGEERGRVYGYTF. DNA of the CDR3: TGTGCCAGCAGCGGCGAGGAGAGGGGGCGCGTCTATGGCTACACCTTC.

The chain recombines TRBV19 with TRBJ1-1, with D possibly TRBD1 on 5 matching bases. V was cut by 4 bases and J by 2 bases, with 11 bases left in between. Germline V gives CDR1 LNHDA, CDR2 SQIVND (reference sequence). This CDR3 is built from 14 residues. The CDR3 sequence: CASSRGRDNTEAFF. The CDR3, as DNA: TGTGCCAGTAGTAGAGGTCGGGACAACACTGAAGCTTTCTTT.

The chain joins TRBV29-1 to TRBJ2-7, with D possibly TRBD2 on 5 matching bases. The CDR3 is made up of 14 amino acids. Germline V gene lookup returns CDR1 SQVTM and CDR2 ANQGSEA. The V and J ends lost 2 bases and 5 bases respectively, with 16 bases between them. In DNA form, the CDR3 reads TGCAGCGTTGAAAGAGGTAACAGCGGCAACGAGCAGTACTTC. This codes for CSVERGNSGNEQYF.

The rearrangement uses TRBV27 and TRBJ1-4; weak D call: TRBD1 (5 bases). With 6 bases removed from V and 5 bases from J, the gap between germline ends came to 16 bases. The CDR3 has 15 residues. Germline V gene sequence: CDR1 MNHEY, CDR2 SMNVEV (reference sequence). CDR3 in DNA: TGTGCCAGCAGCCGTGGGGGACGGGCCAATGAAAAACTGTTTTTT. Its translation: CASSRGGRANEKLFF.

The rearrangement uses TRBV29-1 and TRBJ2-7; 7 bases align to TRBD2. V was clipped by 1 base and J by 6 bases; unmatched bases: 6. This CDR3 has 13 residues. CDR1 and CDR2 (germline): SQVTM, ANQGSEA. The CDR3 DNA reads as TGCAGCGTTGAAGTTCGGGAGGCGGGCGAGCAGTACTTC. Translating gives CSVEVREAGEQYF.

The rearrangement links TRBV28 to TRBJ2-1; D remains ambiguous. V was trimmed by 6 bases and J by 1 base, leaving 16 bases between them. Per germline, CDR1 MDHEN and CDR2 SYDVKM. The length of the CDR3 is 16 residues. The CDR3 bases are TGTGCCAGCAGGATCCGTCCGACACGTTCCTACAATGAGCAGTTCTTC. Translation: CASRIRPTRSYNEQFF.

The chain links TRBV15 to TRBJ1-2; the match to TRBD1 covers 7 bases. The V segment lost 4 bases and the J segment 0 bases; nucleotides outside the gene matches: 11. Germline V CDR1 and CDR2: LNHNV, YYDKDF (reference sequence). This CDR3 spans 17 amino acids. The CDR3 is CATSTMTGKTANYGYTF. CDR3 coding DNA: TGTGCCACCAGCACTATGACAGGGAAAACGGCTAACTATGGCTACACCTTC.

Only one count was recorded for this clone. This chain joins TRBV6-5 and TRBJ1-3; 7 nucleotides match TRBD1. With 2 bases clipped from V and 8 bases from J, the junction kept 6 bases outside the gene matches. Germline assignment: CDR1 MNHEY and CDR2 SVGAGI. This CDR3 comprises 14 residues. CDR3 in amino acids: CASSYEYRGHTIYF. The CDR3 DNA reads TGTGCCAGCAGTTACGAATACAGGGGACACACCATATATTTT.

The J gene is TRBJ2-7, the V gene TRBV21-1; the D segment call TRBD2 is taken from the table without a DNA check. TRBV21-1 is described as a pseudogene. The CDR3 runs 16 residues. CDR3 in amino acids: CASSKGVGGTGEEQYF. The CDR3 region has the DNA TGTGCCAGCAGCAAGGGGGTAGGCGGGACTGGGGAGGAGCAGTACTTC.

The J gene is TRBJ2-7, the V gene TRBV7-9, with 7 positions matching TRBD1. The V gene's germline CDR1 is SEHNR and CDR2 FQNEAQ (reference sequence). V lost 4 bases, J lost 2 bases, and 8 bases stayed unmatched. The CDR3 loop spans 15 amino acids. The CDR3 sequence: CASSSQTGTTYEQYF. The CDR3 bases are TGTGCCAGCAGCTCCCAGACAGGGACGACCTACGAGCAGTACTTC.

The chain combines TRBV27 with TRBJ2-5; 10 nucleotides match TRBD2. Germline V gene data show CDR1 as MNHEY and CDR2 as SMNVEV (reference sequence). CDR3 length: 15 residues. The V segment lost 5 bases and the J segment 2 bases; nucleotides outside the gene matches: 5. The chain's CDR3 is CASSPGLAAQETQYF. The DNA for the CDR3 is TGTGCCAGCAGTCCCGGACTAGCGGCGCAAGAGACCCAGTACTTC.

This rearrangement joins TRBV7-2 to TRBJ1-2, with D possibly being TRBD1 (6 bases). Germline CDR1 reads SGHTA; CDR2 reads FQGNSA. The CDR3 contains 18 residues. Trimming shortened V by 2 bases and J by 4 bases, and 23 bases separated the two germline ends. CDR3 DNA: TGTGCCAGCAGCTTACAGCAGGGGCGGCCGGGATCCACCTATGGCTACACCTTC. It specifies CASSLQQGRPGSTYGYTF.

This chain connects TRBV28 to TRBJ2-7; 10 nucleotides line up with TRBD2. The length of the CDR3 is 14 residues. The trim removed 6 bases at V and 4 bases at J, leaving 6 bases unmatched. Germline CDR1 reads MDHEN; CDR2 reads SYDVKM. CDR3 in amino acids: CASRSSGSKYEQYF. CDR3 nucleotides: TGTGCCAGCAGGTCTAGCGGGAGTAAATACGAGCAGTACTTC.